This TCR beta chain was recorded in a study of T cell responses to AZD1222 COVID-19 vaccine. Findings of the study overall: Baseline testing showed seropositivity in only 5 or 6 AZD1222 recipients. The donors showed a predominance of white British ancestry and of females, with possible underestimation of clonal diversity.

The repertoire was sequenced with immunoSEQ multiplex PCR; TCRdb's copy has only in-frame clones and lacks some. The data show over 100,000 clones, more than 75% seen once. The germline V gene encodes CDR1 KGHDR and CDR2 SFDVKD. The CDR3 extends over 10 amino acids. V was pared by 9 bases and J by 10 bases, with 11 bases between. As concerns this clone: The antigen remains unidentified.

Sequencing was performed on peripheral blood, taken on day 0 of AZD1222 vaccination. This clonotype originated in an adult in good health. The gene calls are TRBV24-1 and TRBJ1-2; unclear D gene. Here the CDR3 reads CATCPGLYTF. As DNA, the CDR3 is TGTGCCACCTGCCCCGGACTCTACACCTTC.